A single sample is the source of the 23 T cell receptor beta chains below, sequenced in a study of monozygotic twins with inflammatory bowel disease. TCRdb re-called the 5' RACE reads and gives one entry per CDR3 protein, without DNA. In total, the table holds 200,000 to 250,000 distinct CDR3 sequences. Sequencing was done on a sample of blood. The source is a human donor with ulcerative colitis or Crohn's disease, or a healthy co-twin of an affected twin (not recorded which).

The genes are TRBV20-1 and TRBJ1-1. CDR1 and CDR2 from the germline V gene are DFQATT and SNEGSKA (reference sequence). This CDR3 comprises 13 residues. The CDR3 sequence: CSARADLNTEAFF.

The V gene is TRBV6-1, the J gene TRBJ1-4; absent DNA, TCRdb's TRBD1 call cannot be checked. This CDR3 contains 17 residues. Germline V gene data show CDR1 as MNHNS and CDR2 as SASEGT. The CDR3 sequence is CASSGLFPTGSEEKLFF.

The rearrangement joins TRBV3-1 to TRBJ2-7; the D call from TCRdb, TRBD1, cannot be confirmed without DNA. CDR3 length: 15 residues. Germline assignment: CDR1 LGHDT and CDR2 YNNKEL (reference sequence). The CDR3 spells CASSHPGQGKSEQYF.

The chain employs TRBV20-1 and TRBJ1-5; as DNA is missing, the TRBD1 call by TCRdb cannot be tested. Germline CDR1 is DFQATT and CDR2 is SNEGSKA (reference sequence). The CDR3 is made up of 12 amino acids. The CDR3 protein is CSARPGNQPQHF.

The V and J genes are TRBV20-1 and TRBJ2-5. The CDR3 extends over 15 amino acids. Germline V gene data show CDR1 as DFQATT and CDR2 as SNEGSKA (reference sequence). The CDR3 is CSARARFAIQETQYF.

The J gene is TRBJ1-5, the V gene TRBV5-1; the TCRdb D gene call, TRBD1, has no DNA to confirm it. The CDR3 contains 15 residues. Germline assignment: CDR1 SGHRS and CDR2 YFSETQ. CDR3: CASRTGTQSNQPQHF.

This chain connects TRBV7-3 to TRBJ2-1; TCRdb gives TRBD2 as the D gene, but with no DNA this cannot be confirmed. CDR1 and CDR2 from the germline V gene are SGHTA and FQGTGA. The CDR3 totals 16 residues. The CDR3 protein is CASSLPSGGAPTEQFF.

The gene calls are TRBV3-1 and TRBJ2-7; with no DNA, the TCRdb D assignment of TRBD2 cannot be verified. The length of the CDR3 is 14 residues. The germline V gene encodes CDR1 LGHDT and CDR2 YNNKEL (reference sequence). CDR3 residues: CASSQGTTTYEQYF.

V usage is TRBV5-1 and J usage is TRBJ1-2; the D gene TCRdb calls, TRBD1, cannot be checked with no DNA. The CDR3 consists of 17 residues. Germline V gene lookup returns CDR1 SGHRS and CDR2 YFSETQ. The CDR3 reads CASSLDAWDGEYYGYTF.

This chain uses TRBV6-5 with TRBJ2-3. CDR3 length: 12 amino acids. Per the germline V gene, CDR1 is MNHEY and CDR2 is SVGAGI. The CDR3 protein is CASSYSGDTQYF.

The chain joins TRBV5-6 to TRBJ2-5; the TRBD2 assignment by TCRdb is unverifiable without DNA. In germline, CDR1 is SGHDT, CDR2 YYEEEE. This CDR3 contains 16 residues. The CDR3 spells CASSLLTSGGEETQYF.

The rearrangement joins TRBV4-1 to TRBJ2-1. Germline V gene lookup returns CDR1 MGHRA and CDR2 YSYEKL. The CDR3 has 16 amino acids. CDR3: CASSQWVSSSYNEQFF.

The chain combines TRBV7-2 with TRBJ2-3. The CDR3 runs to 13 residues. The germline CDR1 and CDR2 sequences are SGHTA and FQGNSA. CDR3 sequence reads: CASSLEQPDTQYF.

The chain joins TRBV7-9 to TRBJ2-7; the TCRdb D gene call, TRBD1, has no DNA to confirm it. The germline gives CDR1 SEHNR, CDR2 FQNEAQ (reference sequence). This CDR3 region has 13 residues. Here the CDR3 reads CASSFPGLYEQYF.

The chain couples TRBV5-1 to TRBJ1-1; TCRdb returns TRBD1, unconfirmable since there is no DNA. Germline V lookup: CDR1 SGHRS, CDR2 YFSETQ. The CDR3 consists of 16 residues. The CDR3 sequence: CASRASNRGWNTEAFF.

The rearrangement uses TRBV18 and TRBJ1-3; TCRdb's D call of TRBD1 is untestable without DNA. Germline CDR1 is KGHSH and CDR2 is LQKENI. The CDR3 totals 15 residues. The CDR3 reads CASSPGTGAGNTIYF.

The chain carries TRBV2 and TRBJ1-2. The CDR3 spans 16 residues. Germline CDR1 and CDR2: SNHLY and FYNNEI. The CDR3 sequence: CAYQGVMVGTEYGYTF.

The genes are TRBV27 and TRBJ1-5; TCRdb picks TRBD1, but there is no DNA to check that call. This CDR3 has 16 amino acids. Germline-derived CDR1 and CDR2 are MNHEY and SMNVEV (reference sequence). CDR3: CASRRGDRAGNQPQHF.

The V and J genes are TRBV7-6 and TRBJ2-2; the D gene TCRdb calls, TRBD1, cannot be checked with no DNA. This CDR3 has 16 residues. In germline, CDR1 is SGHVS, CDR2 FNYEAQ. The CDR3 loop reads CASSPETGADTGELFF.

The V call is TRBV12-3 or TRBV12-4, the J call TRBJ2-7. The CDR3 extends over 16 amino acids. CDR3 sequence: CASSTAGNSVSYEQYF.

The chain carries TRBV11-2 and TRBJ2-2. Germline V gene data show CDR1 as SGHAT and CDR2 as FQNNGV. The CDR3 is 14 residues long. The CDR3: CASSFWAATGELFF.

The V call is TRBV5-5, the J call TRBJ1-4; TCRdb designates TRBD1, a call that cannot be tested without DNA. This CDR3 has 15 residues. Per germline, CDR1 SGHKS and CDR2 YYEKEE (reference sequence). CDR3: CASSSDAGRGEKLFF.

The chain is built from TRBV15 and TRBJ2-2; the TCRdb call, TRBD2, lacks DNA for checking. CDR3 length: 14 amino acids. Germline V CDR1 and CDR2: LNHNV, YYDKDF (reference sequence). The chain's CDR3 is CATSRDRGPGELFF.